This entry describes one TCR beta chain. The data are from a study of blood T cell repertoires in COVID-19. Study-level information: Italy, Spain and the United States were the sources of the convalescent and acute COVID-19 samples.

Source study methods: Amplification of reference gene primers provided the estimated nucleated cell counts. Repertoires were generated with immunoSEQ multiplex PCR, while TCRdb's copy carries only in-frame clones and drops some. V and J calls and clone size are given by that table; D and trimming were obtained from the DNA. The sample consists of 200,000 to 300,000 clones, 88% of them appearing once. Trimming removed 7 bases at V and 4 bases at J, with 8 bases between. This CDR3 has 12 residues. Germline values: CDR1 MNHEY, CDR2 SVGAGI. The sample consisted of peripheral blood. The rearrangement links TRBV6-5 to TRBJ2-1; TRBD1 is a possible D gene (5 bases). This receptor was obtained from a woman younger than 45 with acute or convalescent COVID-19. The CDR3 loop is CASTDTYNEQFF. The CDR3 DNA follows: TGTGCCAGCACGGACACATACAATGAGCAGTTCTTC.